The 13 T cell receptor beta chains below all came from one sample that was sequenced in a study of blood T cell repertoires in COVID-19. TCRdb's table, derived via immunoSEQ multiplex PCR, lists solely in-frame clones and lacks some. Here the sample spans fewer than 50,000 clones, about 70% being singletons. The specimen sequenced was peripheral blood. Every receptor here comes from a man older than 75 with acute or convalescent COVID-19.

V is TRBV30 and J is TRBJ2-1; 8 nucleotides agree with TRBD2. The germline V gene has CDR1 GTSNPN and CDR2 SVGIG (reference sequence). The CDR3 spans 14 residues. The V and J ends lost 8 bases and 4 bases, in that order; junction bases with no gene match: 10. The DNA of the CDR3 is TGTGCCCGGTCATTAGCGGGACCTTACAATGAGCAGTTCTTC. It codes for CARSLAGPYNEQFF.

This clone turned up a few times. The V gene is TRBV29-1, the J gene TRBJ2-7; D is perhaps TRBD2 (6 bases). Germline CDR1 reads SQVTM; CDR2 reads ANQGSEA. V dropped 4 bases and J dropped 6 bases, with 13 bases sitting between them. This CDR3 contains 12 residues. The CDR3 nucleotides read TGCAGCGTTGGGGTCGGGGGACGCGAGCAGTACTTC. It codes for CSVGVGGREQYF.

This clone came up a few times. The V and J genes are TRBV7-2 and TRBJ2-2, with TRBD1 matching over 9 bases. Germline V gene data show CDR1 as SGHTA and CDR2 as FQGNSA. The V segment lost 6 bases and the J segment 4 bases; nucleotides outside the gene matches: 9. This CDR3 spans 16 amino acids. CDR3: CASSPDGQGITGELFF. CDR3 in DNA: TGTGCCAGCAGTCCAGATGGACAGGGGATCACCGGGGAGCTGTTTTTT.

The chain links TRBV30 to TRBJ1-5; D call uncertain. CDR3 length: 15 amino acids. The V gene's germline CDR1 is GTSNPN and CDR2 SVGIG (reference sequence). Trimming removed 0 bases at V and 0 bases at J, with 9 bases between. CDR3 in amino acids: CAWSVSFSSNQPQHF. The CDR3 nucleotides read TGTGCCTGGAGTGTATCGTTCAGTAGCAATCAGCCCCAGCATTTT. Using reference TRBV30 and TRBJ1-5 for the parts outside the CDR3, the full variable domain is SQTIHQWPATLVQPVGSPLSLECTVEGTSNPNLYWYRQAAGRGLQLLFYSVGIGQISSEVPQNLSASRPQDRQFILSSKKLLLSDSGFYLCAWSVSFSSNQPQHFGDGTRLSIL.

The chain recombines TRBV5-1 with TRBJ2-1, with D hard to call. Germline V gene data show CDR1 as SGHRS and CDR2 as YFSETQ. The CDR3 has 14 amino acids. V dropped 0 bases and J dropped 4 bases, with 8 bases sitting between them. The CDR3 DNA reads TGCGCCAGCAGCTTGGTAGCTCCGTACAATGAGCAGTTCTTC. Residues: CASSLVAPYNEQFF.

This chain links TRBV11-2 with TRBJ1-1; the D gene is possibly TRBD1 (5 bases). The ends were cut back, 5 bases at V and 7 bases at J, with 11 bases in the middle. This CDR3 has 12 residues. Germline lookup yields CDR1 SGHAT and CDR2 FQNNGV. The CDR3: CASSPKGIEAFF. The CDR3 nucleotides read TGTGCCAGCAGCCCAAAGGGGATTGAAGCTTTCTTT.

CDR3 DNA: TGTGCCAGCAGCCAGGGACAGGACTATAGGACTGAAGCTTTCTTT. As protein: CASSQGQDYRTEAFF. The chain uses TRBV14 and TRBJ1-1, with 8 positions matching TRBD1. This CDR3 has 15 amino acids. V lost 3 bases to trimming and J lost 5 bases; unmatched junction nucleotides: 8. Germline assignment: CDR1 SGHDN and CDR2 FVKESK.

This chain joins TRBV3-1 (or the pseudogene TRBV3-2) and TRBJ1-6; 9 bases are shared with TRBD1. Looked up from germline, CDR1 is LGHDT and CDR2 is YNNKEL (reference sequence). The junction had 7 bases not matched to a gene; V was cut back by 4 bases and J by 6 bases. CDR3 length: 16 residues. CDR3 amino acids: CASSPPTGQGNSPLHF. The CDR3 DNA sequence: TGTGCCAGCAGCCCCCCCACGGGACAGGGTAATTCACCCCTCCACTTT.

The V call is TRBV4-2, the J call TRBJ2-5; TRBD2 is a possible D gene (6 bases). V shed 1 base and J shed 4 bases, with 13 bases lying between them. The CDR3 sequence is 15 residues long. In germline, CDR1 is LGHNA, CDR2 YNFKEQ. The CDR3 DNA reads as TGTGCCAGCAGCCAAGGTACTAGCCGGGGAGAGACCCAGTACTTC. It codes for CASSQGTSRGETQYF.

This clone has a handful of counts. This chain connects TRBV3-1 (or the pseudogene TRBV3-2) to TRBJ2-1; 8 bases match TRBD2. This CDR3 is 15 amino acids long. The germline gives CDR1 LGHDT, CDR2 YNNKEL (reference sequence). J gave up 5 bases and V 1 base, and 4 bases lay outside the gene matches. CDR3 residues: CASSQVPGGNNEQFF. The DNA for the CDR3 is TGTGCCAGCAGCCAAGTCCCGGGAGGGAACAATGAGCAGTTCTTC.

This clone was seen more than once but under ten times. The V gene is TRBV6-2 or TRBV6-3, the J gene TRBJ1-3; D uncertain. The V and J ends lost 4 bases and 2 bases respectively, with 21 bases between them. This CDR3 is 18 amino acids long. The germline V gene encodes CDR1 MNHEY and CDR2 SVGEGT. The CDR3 reads CASSFGGYRAIAGNTIYF. CDR3 DNA sequence: TGTGCCAGCAGTTTCGGAGGGTACCGCGCGATCGCTGGAAACACCATATATTTT.

The V and J genes are TRBV5-6 and TRBJ1-2; D perhaps matches TRBD1 (6 bases). V was pared by 4 bases and J by 0 bases, with 13 bases between. The CDR3 totals 15 residues. Germline-derived CDR1 and CDR2 are SGHDT and YYEEEE. CDR3 nucleotide sequence: TGTGCCAGCAGCAGAAGGGGGAACGCTAACTATGGCTACACCTTC. Translating gives CASSRRGNANYGYTF.

This rearrangement joins TRBV5-1 to TRBJ2-2, with 14 bases identical to TRBD2. Per the germline V gene, CDR1 is SGHRS and CDR2 is YFSETQ. V lost 4 bases and J lost 1; bases outside the gene matches: 6. The CDR3 contains 18 residues. The CDR3 DNA follows: TGCGCCAGCAGCCTACCGGGGACTAGCGGGGGGAACACCGGGGAGCTGTTTTTT. This codes for CASSLPGTSGGNTGELFF.